Each of the 6 T cell receptor beta chains below was sequenced from the same sample in a study of T cells in Graves' hyperthyroidism and ophthalmopathy. The TCR beta CDR3 regions underwent amplification using RNA transcripts as the source. Initially, a first-round RT-PCR of the TCR CDR3 employed the HTBI primer set. TCRdb processed the multiplex PCR reads anew with MiXCR; each CDR3 protein has one entry. The table has about 540,000 distinct CDR3 sequences, more than 45% seen once. The specimen sequenced was peripheral blood or thyroid tissue (not recorded which). Source of these receptors: a woman younger than 35 with Graves' hyperthyroidism.

The chain couples TRBV2 to TRBJ1-5; unclear D gene. Looked up from germline, CDR1 is SNHLY and CDR2 is FYNNEI. The ends were cut back, 8 bases at V and 0 bases at J, with 11 bases in the middle. This CDR3 has 14 residues. This CDR3 is CASGKGSSNQPQHF. In DNA, the CDR3 is TGTGCCAGCGGCAAGGGTTCTAGCAATCAGCCCCAGCATTTT.

Of note for this clonotype: This may be a read error: a much more frequent sequence differs by one nucleotide. V is TRBV9 and J is TRBJ2-7, with 7 nucleotides matching TRBD2. Germline CDR1 is SGDLS and CDR2 is YYNGEE. The CDR3 has 14 residues. Written as DNA, the CDR3 is TGTGCCAGCAGCACCGGGACTGGGGACTACGAGCAGCACTTC. Its translation is CASSTGTGDYEQHF.

Worth noting for this clonotype: Since the CDR3 does not end with the conserved phenylalanine or tryptophan, this likely comes from a read error. Because the CDR3's place on the DNA is in doubt, the DNA is left out and the CDR3 is given as listed by TCRdb. The rearrangement joins TRBV7-8 to TRBJ2-2; TRBD1 is the table's D call, not checked against the DNA. CDR1 is SGHVS and CDR2 is FQNEAQ in the germline V gene. The CDR3 length is 8 residues, termini included. CDR3: CASSTGGI.

The V call is TRBV15, the J call TRBJ2-7; D is possibly TRBD1 (5 bases). The CDR3 consists of 16 residues. From germline, CDR1 is LNHNV and CDR2 YYDKDF (reference sequence). V was cut by 0 bases and J by 0 bases, with 12 bases left in between. CDR3 DNA: TGTGCCACCAGCAGAGATCGTTCGACAGCCTCCTACGAGCAGTACTTC. It specifies CATSRDRSTASYEQYF.

CDR3 sequence (DNA): TGTGCCGGGGGCAGGGGGTCAGCCGGGCAGTTCTTC. Translating gives CAGGRGSAGQFF. The V gene is TRBV2, the J gene TRBJ2-5, with 7 bases identical to TRBD1. TRBJ2-1 matches the DNA end more closely, so the J call is doubtful. Germline V CDR1 and CDR2: SNHLY, FYNNEI. The CDR3 spans 12 residues.

This clonotype has ten or more counts. The CDR3 protein is CASSLTGLNSPLHF. The CDR3, as DNA: TGTGCCAGCAGTTTAACCGGGCTGAATTCACCCCTCCACTTT. The genes are TRBV27 and TRBJ1-6; D not certain. Trimming cost V 2 bases and J 7 bases, with 9 bases left between them. Germline assignment: CDR1 MNHEY and CDR2 SMNVEV (reference sequence). CDR3 length: 14 residues.